Following are 6 T cell receptor beta chains from one sample sequenced in a study of T cell repertoires in cytomegalovirus infection. These receptors lack a known antigen. TCRdb re-analysed the reads in MiXCR, keeping a single row per CDR3 protein. The sample has 700,000 to 900,000 distinct CDR3 sequences, 25% to 35% seen once. The sample was cultured CD8+ T cells from PBMCs, taken from culture after CMV antigen stimulation. These receptors were taken from a human donor in good health (CMV status not recorded). Some clones in this sample may be carry-over from other donors' samples.

The table lists this clonotype with a few counts. V usage is TRBV12-3 or TRBV12-4 and J usage is TRBJ1-2; the D gene is possibly TRBD1 (5 bases). This CDR3 comprises 15 residues. Trimming removed 7 bases at V and 6 bases at J, with 21 bases between. The CDR3 DNA reads as TGTGCCAGCACCTTTACCGCGACAGTTACCGATGGCTACACCTTC. Encoded protein: CASTFTATVTDGYTF.

Concerning this clonotype: This clone may be a read error of a much larger clone one base away. The conserved phenylalanine or tryptophan normally closing the CDR3 is absent here, so this likely arose from a read error. The chain couples TRBV7-6 to TRBJ2-1; D perhaps matches TRBD1 (5 bases). CDR1 is SGHVS, CDR2 FNYEAQ, per germline. CDR3 size: 16 residues. Trimming removed 0 bases from V and 0 bases from J, with 9 bases in between. The CDR3 DNA reads as TGTGCCAGCAGCTTAGCGGGGCCCCTCTCCTACAATGAGCAGTTCTGC. Protein: CASSLAGPLSYNEQFC.

The chain joins TRBV28 to TRBJ2-3; TRBD2 aligns across 13 bases. Germline V gives CDR1 MDHEN, CDR2 SYDVKM. Trimming cost V 4 bases and J 0 bases; bases outside gene matches: 7. CDR3 length equals 18 residues. CDR3 in DNA: TGTGCCAGCAGTTCCGGGACTAGCGGGGATACTAGCACAGATACGCAGTATTTT. Encoded protein: CASSSGTSGDTSTDTQYF. Combining the CDR3 with reference TRBV28 and TRBJ2-3 gives the whole variable domain DVKVTQSSRYLVKRTGEKVFLECVQDMDHENMFWYRQDPGLGLRLIYFSYDVKMKEKGDIPEGYSVSREKKERFSLILESASTNQTSMYLCASSSGTSGDTSTDTQYFGPGTRLTVL.

The V gene is TRBV27, the J gene TRBJ2-7; possible D gene TRBD1, 6 bases. Germline V CDR1 and CDR2: MNHEY, SMNVEV (reference sequence). Trimming shortened V by 5 bases and J by 4 bases, and 15 bases separated the two germline ends. The CDR3 spans 14 residues. The CDR3: CASSASQGLYEQYV. The CDR3 DNA follows: TGTGCCAGCAGTGCCTCACAGGGCTTGTACGAGCAGTACGTC.

This chain joins TRBV7-9 and TRBJ1-4, with a possible D match to TRBD1 (5 bases). The CDR3 runs to 15 residues. V was pared by 5 bases and J by 7 bases, with 17 bases between. Per the germline V gene, CDR1 is SEHNR and CDR2 is FQNEAQ (reference sequence). The CDR3, as DNA: TGTGCCAGCAGCCCCTCGGACCGGGACGCTGAAAAACTGTTTTTT. This codes for CASSPSDRDAEKLFF.

The genes are TRBV11-2 and TRBJ2-5, with D tentatively TRBD1 or TRBD2 (6 bases each). This CDR3 is 15 amino acids long. The V end lost 5 bases, the J end lost 1 base, and 14 bases lay between the germline ends. Germline CDR1 is SGHAT and CDR2 is FQNNGV. In nucleotides, the CDR3 is TGTGCCAGCAGCGCCTACGGGGGCACCCAAGAGACCCAGTACTTC. It translates to CASSAYGGTQETQYF. The full variable domain, completed using reference TRBV11-2 and TRBJ2-5, is EAGVAQSPRYKIIEKRQSVAFWCNPISGHATLYWYQQILGQGPKLLIQFQNNGVVDDSQLPKDRFSAERLKGVDSTLKIQPAKLEDSAVYLCASSAYGGTQETQYFGPGTRLLVL.